This is a list of T cell receptor beta chains from one sample in a study of Ad26.COV2.S vaccination and SARS-CoV-2 variants. Profiling relied on immunoSEQ multiplex PCR, and the TCRdb table lists in-frame clones only, not all of them. The table includes approximately 400,000 clones, under 90% detected once. The source material was peripheral blood, sampled in a trial of Ad26.COV2.S vaccine versus placebo. The receptors originated from a person aged 18-65 years who received the Ad26.COV2.S COVID-19 vaccine or a placebo. Each CDR3 is given with its conserved first and last residue. Each record gives: D gene, clone size, V gene, J gene, CDR3 DNA, CDR3 protein. A D gene is named only where the DNA matches it firmly. Clone size is not always given. Where it is, it says once, few, many or a class for expanded clones.

d_call: -; clone_size: -; v_call: TRBV7-9; j_call: TRBJ1-5; cdr3_nt: TGTGCCAGCAGCCCAGGGACAAGTCAGCCCCAGCATTTT; cdr3_aa: CASSPGTSQPQHF
d_call: -; clone_size: -; v_call: TRBV5-1; j_call: TRBJ2-7; cdr3_nt: TGCGCCAGCAGCTTGGTTGGACCCACCTACGAGCAGTACTTC; cdr3_aa: CASSLVGPTYEQYF
d_call: TRBD1; clone_size: once; v_call: TRBV12-5; j_call: TRBJ1-1; cdr3_nt: TGTGCTAGTGGTTTGCGACAGGGAACTGAAGCTTTCTTT; cdr3_aa: CASGLRQGTEAFF
d_call: -; clone_size: -; v_call: TRBV6-5; j_call: TRBJ2-7; cdr3_nt: TGTGCCAGCAGAGGTTATACCAGCTCCTACGAGCAGTACTTC; cdr3_aa: CASRGYTSSYEQYF
d_call: -; clone_size: -; v_call: TRBV5-5; j_call: TRBJ2-4; cdr3_nt: TGTGCCAGCAGCCCTGCGGGGACGGATCCGGTACTAGCCAAAAACATTCAGTACTTC; cdr3_aa: CASSPAGTDPVLAKNIQYF
d_call: -; clone_size: -; v_call: TRBV3-1/TRBV3-2; j_call: TRBJ1-5; cdr3_nt: TGTGCCAGCAGCCAAGGGGCGGGCAATCAGCCCCAGCATTTT; cdr3_aa: CASSQGAGNQPQHF
d_call: TRBD2; clone_size: -; v_call: TRBV27; j_call: TRBJ2-7; cdr3_nt: TGTGCCAGCAGTTTATGGGGAGCGGGGGACGAGCAGTACTTC; cdr3_aa: CASSLWGAGDEQYF
d_call: -; clone_size: -; v_call: TRBV6-5; j_call: TRBJ2-7; cdr3_nt: TGTGCCAGCAGTTACGAGGTCCGCTCCTACGAGCAGTACTTC; cdr3_aa: CASSYEVRSYEQYF
d_call: TRBD2; clone_size: -; v_call: TRBV4-2; j_call: TRBJ2-7; cdr3_nt: TGTGCCAGCAGCCAAGACCCCCTTCCCGGGACTAGCGTCTACGAGCAGTACTTC; cdr3_aa: CASSQDPLPGTSVYEQYF
d_call: -; clone_size: -; v_call: TRBV15; j_call: TRBJ1-1; cdr3_nt: TGTGCCACCAGCTCCCCAAGGAGGACTGAAGCTTTCTTT; cdr3_aa: CATSSPRRTEAFF
d_call: -; clone_size: -; v_call: TRBV6-5; j_call: TRBJ2-1; cdr3_nt: TGTGCCAGCAGTAAGGTACTTAACTCCTACAATGAGCAGTTCTTC; cdr3_aa: CASSKVLNSYNEQFF
d_call: TRBD1; clone_size: -; v_call: TRBV7-2; j_call: TRBJ2-7; cdr3_nt: TGTGCCAGCAGCCTCCGGGACAGGGGACGCGAGCAGTACTTC; cdr3_aa: CASSLRDRGREQYF
d_call: -; clone_size: -; v_call: TRBV20-1; j_call: TRBJ2-3; cdr3_nt: TGCAGTGCTAGGGACGGAGGTACGCAGTATTTT; cdr3_aa: CSARDGGTQYF
d_call: -; clone_size: -; v_call: TRBV7-2; j_call: TRBJ2-5; cdr3_nt: TGTGCCAGCAGCACCTCTCGGGTTCGGAGGGGCGGGGAGACCCAGTACTTC; cdr3_aa: CASSTSRVRRGGETQYF
d_call: TRBD2; clone_size: -; v_call: TRBV9; j_call: TRBJ2-3; cdr3_nt: TGTGCCAGCGGAGCGGGGGGGGCAGATACGCAGTATTTT; cdr3_aa: CASGAGGADTQYF
d_call: TRBD1; clone_size: few; v_call: TRBV5-1; j_call: TRBJ2-7; cdr3_nt: TGCGCCAGCAGCAAGGGGGACAGGGGATTCGAGCAGTACTTC; cdr3_aa: CASSKGDRGFEQYF
d_call: -; clone_size: -; v_call: TRBV6-2/TRBV6-3; j_call: TRBJ1-2; cdr3_nt: TGTGCCAGCAGTTACACCAGGGTAGGGGGATATGGCTACACCTTC; cdr3_aa: CASSYTRVGGYGYTF
d_call: -; clone_size: few; v_call: TRBV28; j_call: TRBJ1-5; cdr3_nt: TGTGCCAGCAGACAGGGCTCGGATCAGCCCCAGCATTTT; cdr3_aa: CASRQGSDQPQHF
d_call: TRBD2; clone_size: -; v_call: TRBV27; j_call: TRBJ2-7; cdr3_nt: TGTGCCAGCAGTCCCCTCCAGCGGGGGACCTACGAGCAGTACTTC; cdr3_aa: CASSPLQRGTYEQYF
d_call: -; clone_size: -; v_call: TRBV5-5; j_call: TRBJ1-1; cdr3_nt: TGTGCCAGCAGCTTGGACCCTGGATTGAACACTGAAGCTTTCTTT; cdr3_aa: CASSLDPGLNTEAFF
d_call: -; clone_size: -; v_call: TRBV16; j_call: TRBJ2-7; cdr3_nt: TGTGCCAGTTTCGGAGGGGACGAGCAGTACTTC; cdr3_aa: CASFGGDEQYF
d_call: TRBD2; clone_size: -; v_call: TRBV7-2; j_call: TRBJ2-1; cdr3_nt: TGTGCCAGCAGCTCCGGACTAGGCGGTGAGCAGTTCTTC; cdr3_aa: CASSSGLGGEQFF
d_call: -; clone_size: -; v_call: TRBV27; j_call: TRBJ1-1; cdr3_nt: TGTGCCAGCAGTTGGTTTGGGAACACTGAAGCTTTCTTT; cdr3_aa: CASSWFGNTEAFF
d_call: -; clone_size: -; v_call: TRBV6-5; j_call: TRBJ1-1; cdr3_nt: TGTGCCAGCAGCCAAATCGGACAGTTGAGCGCTTTCTTT; cdr3_aa: CASSQIGQLSAFF
d_call: -; clone_size: -; v_call: TRBV14; j_call: TRBJ2-7; cdr3_nt: TGTGCCAGCCGGGGTAGGCTCGACGAGCAGTACTTC; cdr3_aa: CASRGRLDEQYF
d_call: -; clone_size: -; v_call: TRBV5-1; j_call: TRBJ1-4; cdr3_nt: TGCGCCAGCAGCGGTGGGCGGGCAGGACCGAATGAAAAACTGTTTTTT; cdr3_aa: CASSGGRAGPNEKLFF
d_call: -; clone_size: few; v_call: TRBV7-9; j_call: TRBJ2-7; cdr3_nt: TGTGCCAGCAGCCCGTCGGGGTCATCAGCCTACGAGCAGTACTTC; cdr3_aa: CASSPSGSSAYEQYF
d_call: -; clone_size: -; v_call: TRBV11-1; j_call: TRBJ2-7; cdr3_nt: TGTGCCAGCAGCTTACTGGCCTACGAGCAGTACTTC; cdr3_aa: CASSLLAYEQYF
d_call: -; clone_size: once; v_call: TRBV24-1; j_call: TRBJ2-1; cdr3_nt: TGTGCCACCAGTGAGCACCCGGGACTCCGCCCCGATGAGCAGTTCTTC; cdr3_aa: CATSEHPGLRPDEQFF
d_call: TRBD2; clone_size: -; v_call: TRBV3-1/TRBV3-2; j_call: TRBJ2-1; cdr3_nt: TGTGCCAGCAGCCAAGTGGGGTGGCGGGGGGCCTACAATGAGCAGTTCTTC; cdr3_aa: CASSQVGWRGAYNEQFF
d_call: -; clone_size: -; v_call: TRBV18; j_call: TRBJ2-7; cdr3_nt: TGTGCCAGCTCCCTACCCTTGCCGCAGGACGTTCTCGGGGAGCAGTACTTC; cdr3_aa: CASSLPLPQDVLGEQYF